This T cell receptor beta chain was identified in a study of T-cell memory formation after mild COVID-19. Study information: Clusters were largely donor specific. Study-level findings and limits: CD4+ contracting clones were found mainly in CM and EM, and CD8+ ones in EMRA. Some SARS-CoV-2-responding clones were already detected in memory before infection.

Amplification by 5'RACE using constant-segment primers produced TCR alpha and TCR beta cDNA libraries that carried sample barcodes and UMIs. TCRdb processed the 5' RACE reads anew with MiXCR; each CDR3 protein has one entry. The repertoire holds around 80,000 distinct CDR3 sequences, 14% seen once, with about 31% in the top ten. Germline V gene data show CDR1 as SGHDN and CDR2 as FVKESK. CDR3 size: 14 residues. With regard to this clonotype: Its antigen is unidentified. At one end the junction does not follow the germline gene, possibly because of a read error.

The TCR comes from an adult woman who had mild COVID-19 (a few samples of this study predate the infection). Cell type and time point are not known. Sequenced input: PBMCs or a T cell subset sorted from them (not recorded which). The chain has TRBV14 and TRBJ2-5, with 8 bases lining up with TRBD2. The CDR3: CASCQPGLEETQYF. In DNA form, the CDR3 reads TGTGCCAGCTGCCAACCGGGACTAGAAGAGACCCAGTACTTC.